Included here is one T cell receptor (beta chain) sequence, with context. Its antigen is unidentified. The PCR ran on 60 Vbeta and 13 Jbeta primers. The assay was immunoSEQ multiplex PCR, and TCRdb's table has in-frame clones only and misses some. The table shows around 160,000 clones, with roughly 78% occurring only once. The CDR3 sequence is 18 residues long. CDR1 is SGHRS and CDR2 is YFSETQ in the germline V gene. Trimming at V came to 0 bases and at J to 0 bases, leaving 5 bases not matched to a gene. These data originate in a study of cytomegalovirus exposure and HLA in healthy donors. Broader study findings: In a later analysis, HLA-associated beta chains showed higher expansion and lower generation probabilities than comparable chains.

This sequence joins TRBV5-1 and TRBJ2-6, with 8 bases fitting TRBD2. The sample comprised PBMCs. This receptor was taken from a man between 35 and 55 years old in good health and CMV-seropositive. The CDR3 bases are TGCGCCAGCAGCTTGGCGGGGGGGGACCCCTCTGGGGCCAACGTCCTGACTTTC. It specifies CASSLAGGDPSGANVLTF.